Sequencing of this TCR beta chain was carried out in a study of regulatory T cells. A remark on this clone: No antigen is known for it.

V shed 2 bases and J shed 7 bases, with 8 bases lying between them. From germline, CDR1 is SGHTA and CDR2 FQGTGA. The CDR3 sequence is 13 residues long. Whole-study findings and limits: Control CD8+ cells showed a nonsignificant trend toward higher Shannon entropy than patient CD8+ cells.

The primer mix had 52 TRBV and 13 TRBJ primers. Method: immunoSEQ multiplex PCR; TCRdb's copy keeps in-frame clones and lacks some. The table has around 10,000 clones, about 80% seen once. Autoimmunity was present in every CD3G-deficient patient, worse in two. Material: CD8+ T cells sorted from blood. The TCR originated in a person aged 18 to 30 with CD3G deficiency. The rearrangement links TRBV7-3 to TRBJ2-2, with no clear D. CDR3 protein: CASSLYPGGELFF. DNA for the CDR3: TGTGCCAGCAGCTTATACCCCGGCGGGGAGCTGTTTTTT.